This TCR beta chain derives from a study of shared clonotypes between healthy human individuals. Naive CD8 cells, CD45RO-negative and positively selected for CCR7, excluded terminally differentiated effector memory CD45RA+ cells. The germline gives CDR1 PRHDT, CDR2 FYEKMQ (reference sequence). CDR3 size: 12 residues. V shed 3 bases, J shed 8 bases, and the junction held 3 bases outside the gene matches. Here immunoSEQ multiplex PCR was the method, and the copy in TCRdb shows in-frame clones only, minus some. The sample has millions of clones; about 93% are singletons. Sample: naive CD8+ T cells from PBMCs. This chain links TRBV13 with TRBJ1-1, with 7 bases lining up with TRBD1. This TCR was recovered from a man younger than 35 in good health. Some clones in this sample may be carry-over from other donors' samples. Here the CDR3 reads CASSFRGREAFF. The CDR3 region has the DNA TGTGCCAGCAGCTTCAGGGGGAGGGAAGCTTTCTTT.